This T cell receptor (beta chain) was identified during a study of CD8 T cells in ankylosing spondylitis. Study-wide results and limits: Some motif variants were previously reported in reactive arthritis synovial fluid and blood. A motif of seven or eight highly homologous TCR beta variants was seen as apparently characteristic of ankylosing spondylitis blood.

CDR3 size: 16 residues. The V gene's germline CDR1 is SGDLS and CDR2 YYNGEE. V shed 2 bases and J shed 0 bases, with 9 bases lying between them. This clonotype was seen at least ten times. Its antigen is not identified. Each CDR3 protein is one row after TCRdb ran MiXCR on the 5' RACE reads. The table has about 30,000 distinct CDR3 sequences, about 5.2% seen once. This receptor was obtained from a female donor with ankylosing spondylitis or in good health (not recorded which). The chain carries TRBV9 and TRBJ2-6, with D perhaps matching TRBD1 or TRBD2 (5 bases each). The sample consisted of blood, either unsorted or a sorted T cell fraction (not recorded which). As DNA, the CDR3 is TGTGCCAGCAGCGTTACTGGGACCTCTGGGGCCAACGTCCTGACTTTC. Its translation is CASSVTGTSGANVLTF. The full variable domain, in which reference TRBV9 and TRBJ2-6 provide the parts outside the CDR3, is DSGVTQTPKHLITATGQRVTLRCSPRSGDLSVYWYQQSLDQGLQFLIQYYNGEERAKGNILERFSAQQFPDLHSELNLSSLELGDSALYFCASSVTGTSGANVLTFGAGSRLTVL.